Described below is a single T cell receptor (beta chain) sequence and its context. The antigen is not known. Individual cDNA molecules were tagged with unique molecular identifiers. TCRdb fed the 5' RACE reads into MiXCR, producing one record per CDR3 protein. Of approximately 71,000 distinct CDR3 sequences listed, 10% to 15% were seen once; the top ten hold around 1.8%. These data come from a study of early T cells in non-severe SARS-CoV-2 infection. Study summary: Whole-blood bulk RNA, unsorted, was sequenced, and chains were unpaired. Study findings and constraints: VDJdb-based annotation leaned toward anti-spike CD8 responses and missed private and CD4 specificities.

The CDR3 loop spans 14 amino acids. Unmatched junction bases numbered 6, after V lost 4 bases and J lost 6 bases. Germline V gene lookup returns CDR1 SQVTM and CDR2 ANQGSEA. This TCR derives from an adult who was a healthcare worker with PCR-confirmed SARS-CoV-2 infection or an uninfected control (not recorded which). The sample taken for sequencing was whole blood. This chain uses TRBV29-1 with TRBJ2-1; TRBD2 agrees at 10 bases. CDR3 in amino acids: CSVGTSGGLNEQFF. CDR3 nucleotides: TGCAGCGTTGGGACTAGCGGTGGTCTCAATGAGCAGTTCTTC.